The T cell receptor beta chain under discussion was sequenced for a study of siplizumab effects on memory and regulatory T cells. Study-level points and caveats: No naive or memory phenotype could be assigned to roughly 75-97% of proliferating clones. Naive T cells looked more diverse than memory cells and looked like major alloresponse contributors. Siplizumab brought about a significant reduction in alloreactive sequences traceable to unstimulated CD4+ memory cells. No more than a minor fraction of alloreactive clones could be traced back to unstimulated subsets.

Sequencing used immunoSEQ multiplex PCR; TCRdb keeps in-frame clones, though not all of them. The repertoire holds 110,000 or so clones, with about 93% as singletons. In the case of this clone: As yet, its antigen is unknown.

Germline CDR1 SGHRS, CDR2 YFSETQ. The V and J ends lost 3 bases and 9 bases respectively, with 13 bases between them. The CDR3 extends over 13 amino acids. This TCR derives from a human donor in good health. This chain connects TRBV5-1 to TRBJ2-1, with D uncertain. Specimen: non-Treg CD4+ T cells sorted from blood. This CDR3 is CASSSTGSLEQFF. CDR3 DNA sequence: TGCGCCAGCAGCTCGACCGGGTCCCTTGAGCAGTTCTTC.